The present T cell receptor (beta chain) was sequenced within a study of blood T cells in healthy people across ages. With a J-beta primer mix and a sample-barcoded 5' primer, a second PCR ran 7 to 11 cycles. Sequencing yielded, for each sample, at least 3 million paired-end reads carrying CDR3. One entry per CDR3 protein, called by TCRdb with MiXCR from the 5' RACE reads. The sample carries over a million distinct CDR3 sequences, 55% to 75% recorded once. The germline V gene has CDR1 SGDLS and CDR2 YYNGEE. CDR3 length: 16 residues. Trimming took off 2 bases at V and 1 base at J, with 15 bases between the two ends.

Sample: blood. The receptor was derived from a young man in good health. The genes are TRBV9 and TRBJ1-1, with a tentative D call TRBD1 (5 bases). The CDR3 sequence: CASSVGVITGNTEAFF. The CDR3 bases are TGTGCCAGCAGCGTGGGGGTTATAACCGGGAACACTGAAGCTTTCTTT.